This T cell receptor beta chain originates from a study of T-cell memory formation after mild COVID-19. Germline assignment: CDR1 MNHEY and CDR2 SMNVEV (reference sequence). Trimming removed 6 bases at V and 5 bases at J, with 12 bases between. The CDR3 loop spans 13 amino acids. In TCRdb, the 5' RACE reads were re-called with MiXCR into one record per CDR3 protein. Here the sample spans 450,000 to 700,000 distinct CDR3 sequences, around 17% being singletons. The clonotype comes from an adult woman who had mild COVID-19 (a few samples of this study predate the infection). Cell type and time point are not known. V is TRBV27 and J is TRBJ2-3; D gene unclear. The source material was PBMCs or a T cell subset sorted from them (not recorded which). CDR3 sequence: CASSHPGKDTQYF. The CDR3 bases are TGTGCCAGCAGCCACCCTGGAAAAGATACGCAGTATTTT.